What follows are 18 T cell receptor beta chains derived from one specimen sequenced in a study of CD8+ T cells in alopecia areata. Sequencing used cDNA as its template, made by extracting RNA and reverse transcribing it. Here immunoSEQ multiplex PCR was the method, and the copy in TCRdb shows in-frame clones only, minus some. The sample includes about 87,000 clones, about 70% seen only once; the top ten take roughly 17%. The treatment denotes: oral pan-JAK inhibitor, 5-10 mg twice daily. The sequencing here drew on CD8+ T cells sorted from blood, taken between weeks 44 and 45, from a patient treated with tofacitinib. The receptors come from a human donor with alopecia areata.

The rearrangement uses TRBV9 and TRBJ2-5; perhaps TRBD1 as D (5 bases). V lost 4 bases, J lost 0 bases, and 22 bases lay in between. The CDR3 has 18 residues. From germline, CDR1 is SGDLS and CDR2 YYNGEE. CDR3 region: CASSPGLRSGPYQETQYF. As DNA, the CDR3 is TGTGCCAGCAGCCCCGGGTTGAGGTCAGGGCCCTACCAAGAGACCCAGTACTTC.

The rearrangement joins TRBV7-8 to TRBJ2-2; 9 bases agree with TRBD2. With 2 bases clipped from V and 3 bases from J, the junction kept 4 bases outside the gene matches. CDR1 is SGHVS and CDR2 is FQNEAQ in the germline V gene. CDR3 length: 16 amino acids. The CDR3 DNA follows: TGTGCCAGCAGCTTACGAGGCGGGGGGGACACCGGGGAGCTGTTTTTT. Encoded protein: CASSLRGGGDTGELFF. Full variable domain (rest looked up from reference TRBV7-8 and TRBJ2-2): GAGVSQSPRYKVAKRGQDVALRCDPISGHVSLFWYQQALGQGPEFLTYFQNEAQLDKSGLPSDRFFAERPEGSVSTLKIQRTQQEDSAVYLCASSLRGGGDTGELFFGEGSRLTVL.

This clone was counted only a few times. The chain joins TRBV30 to TRBJ1-1; D uncertain. Germline V gene sequence: CDR1 GTSNPN, CDR2 SVGIG (reference sequence). There are 14 residues in the CDR3. The V and J ends lost 0 bases and 1 base respectively, with 9 bases between them. CDR3 protein: CAWSVGLGNTEAFF. For the CDR3, the DNA is TGTGCCTGGAGTGTGGGTTTGGGGAACACTGAAGCTTTCTTT.

The rearrangement links TRBV29-1 to TRBJ1-1; 7 bases align to TRBD1. Germline loops: CDR1 SQVTM, CDR2 ANQGSEA. The ends lost 7 bases at V and 4 bases at J; junction bases unmatched: 6. The CDR3 runs 12 residues. Here the CDR3 reads CSARTGGTEAFF. The CDR3 DNA sequence: TGCAGCGCCCGGACAGGAGGCACTGAAGCTTTCTTT.

The chain recombines TRBV7-8 with TRBJ2-6, with D possibly being TRBD2 (5 bases). This CDR3 comprises 18 residues. In germline, CDR1 is SGHVS, CDR2 FQNEAQ. The ends were cut back, 5 bases at V and 0 bases at J, with 17 bases in the middle. Written as DNA, the CDR3 is TGTGCCAGCAGCGCTAGCTTGGACCGTTCCTCTGGGGCCAACGTCCTGACTTTC. It codes for CASSASLDRSSGANVLTF.

V is TRBV11-2 and J is TRBJ1-5; no definite D call. The CDR3 is 14 amino acids. Germline V CDR1 and CDR2: SGHAT, FQNNGV. V lost 6 bases and J lost 9, with 18 bases in between. In DNA, the CDR3 is TGTGCCAGCAGACAAGATATCGCCGAGGGGCCCCAGCATTTT. Its protein is CASRQDIAEGPQHF.

The chain carries TRBV14 and TRBJ1-4; D gene ambiguous. CDR1 and CDR2 (germline): SGHDN, FVKESK. Between the trimmed V and J ends, which lost 0 bases and 5 bases, there was a span of 7 bases. The CDR3 extends over 14 amino acids. The CDR3 sequence: CASSQESRNEKLFF. The DNA for the CDR3 is TGTGCCAGCAGCCAAGAAAGCCGGAATGAAAAACTGTTTTTT.

The J gene is TRBJ1-1, the V gene TRBV19; D gene uncertain. CDR3 length equals 11 residues. With 5 bases removed from V and 1 base from J, the gap between germline ends came to 2 bases. CDR1 is LNHDA, CDR2 SQIVND, per germline (reference sequence). DNA of the CDR3: TGTGCCAGTAGTGAGAACACTGAAGCTTTCTTT. Protein product: CASSENTEAFF. The complete variable domain, with remaining parts taken from reference TRBV19 and TRBJ1-1, reads DGGITQSPKYLFRKEGQNVTLSCEQNLNHDAMYWYRQDPGQGLRLIYYSQIVNDFQKGDIAEGYSVSREKKESFPLTVTSAQKNPTAFYLCASSENTEAFFGQGTRLTVV.

This chain joins TRBV25-1 and TRBJ1-6; D is ambiguous. The V end lost 6 bases, the J end lost 7 bases, and 10 bases lay between the germline ends. This CDR3 comprises 13 residues. Germline V lookup: CDR1 MGHDK, CDR2 SYGVNS. The CDR3 DNA sequence: TGTGCCAGCAGGGAGAGGGAGAATTCACCCCTCCACTTT. Encoded protein: CASRERENSPLHF. Using reference TRBV25-1 and TRBJ1-6 for the parts outside the CDR3, the full variable domain is EADIYQTPRYLVIGTGKKITLECSQTMGHDKMYWYQQDPGMELHLIHYSYGVNSTEKGDLSSESTVSRIRTEHFPLTLESARPSHTSQYLCASRERENSPLHFGNGTRLTVT.

The chain recombines TRBV7-2 with TRBJ2-3; 9 nucleotides line up with TRBD2. After removal of 2 bases from V and 4 bases from J, the junction contained 7 bases not matched to a gene. Germline values: CDR1 SGHTA, CDR2 FQGNSA. CDR3 length: 16 residues. Written as DNA, the CDR3 is TGTGCCAGCAGCTTAATATTGCGGGGGGGCCCAGATACGCAGTATTTT. Its protein product is CASSLILRGGPDTQYF. The variable domain in full, with the rest retrieved from reference TRBV7-2 and TRBJ2-3, is GAGVSQSPSNKVTEKGKDVELRCDPISGHTALYWYRQSLGQGLEFLIYFQGNSAPDKSGLPSDRFSAERTGGSVSTLTIQRTQQEDSAVYLCASSLILRGGPDTQYFGPGTRLTVL.

The CDR3: CASSDRLVTLYNEQFF. DNA of the CDR3: TGTGCCAGCAGCGACCGACTAGTCACTCTTTACAATGAGCAGTTCTTC. The chain links TRBV11-1 to TRBJ2-1, with D perhaps matching TRBD2 (6 bases). The germline gives CDR1 SGHAT, CDR2 FQDESV (reference sequence). V lost 5 bases and J 4 bases, leaving 18 bases between the germline ends. CDR3 length equals 16 residues.

In DNA form, the CDR3 reads TGCGCCAGCAGCCAAGAGCCGGATAGCAATCAGCCCCAGCATTTT. Its translation is CASSQEPDSNQPQHF. The chain links TRBV4-1 to TRBJ1-5; D remains ambiguous. Trimming removed 0 bases from V and 0 bases from J, with 6 bases in between. In germline, CDR1 is MGHRA, CDR2 YSYEKL. The CDR3 is made up of 15 amino acids.

This clone was recorded a few times. The chain links TRBV10-3 to TRBJ2-1; TRBD2 matches 8 bases. This CDR3 spans 16 amino acids. Germline values: CDR1 ENHRY, CDR2 SYGVKD. V was pared by 0 bases and J by 5 bases, with 6 bases of the junction left unmatched. The CDR3 DNA reads TGTGCCATCAGTGAGTCTGTAGCGGGGAAGCACAATGAGCAGTTCTTC. It codes for CAISESVAGKHNEQFF.

The chain joins TRBV29-1 to TRBJ1-2; D might be TRBD1 (5 bases). The V gene lost 4 bases and the J gene lost 7 bases, with 28 bases spanning the gap. The germline V gene has CDR1 SQVTM and CDR2 ANQGSEA. The CDR3 loop spans 17 amino acids. Here the CDR3 reads CSVVLQDSAGLRGGYTF. CDR3 nucleotides: TGCAGCGTTGTTCTCCAAGATTCGGCAGGGTTGAGAGGTGGCTACACCTTC.

This sequence joins TRBV7-9 and TRBJ1-1, with 7 positions matching TRBD1. The trim removed 2 bases at V and 4 bases at J, leaving 7 bases unmatched. Germline V CDR1 and CDR2: SEHNR, FQNEAQ (reference sequence). The CDR3 runs 15 residues. The CDR3 coding sequence is TGTGCCAGCAGCTTACTCAGGGGGAGAGTCACTGAAGCTTTCTTT. Translated, it gives CASSLLRGRVTEAFF.

The chain recombines TRBV7-6 with TRBJ1-1; D might be TRBD1 (5 bases). In germline, CDR1 is SGHVS, CDR2 FNYEAQ. V lost 5 bases to trimming and J lost 1 base, with 23 bases between them. CDR3 length: 18 residues. Here the CDR3 reads CASSVEAGPRDGNTEAFF. The CDR3 DNA reads TGTGCCAGCAGCGTCGAAGCCGGCCCAAGGGACGGGAACACTGAAGCTTTCTTT.

The gene calls are TRBV5-4 and TRBJ2-5, with 8 bases identical to TRBD1. The J call is doubtful: the DNA matches TRBJ2-7 better. Germline V lookup: CDR1 SGHNT, CDR2 YYREEE (reference sequence). The CDR3 is made up of 17 amino acids. The DNA of the CDR3 is TGTGCCAGCAGCCAATCGGCGGAGCCAGGGGGCTTGTACGAGCAGTACTTC. As protein: CASSQSAEPGGLYEQYF.

This clone was seen a single time. The V gene is TRBV6-1, the J gene TRBJ2-7, with D uncertain. CDR1 and CDR2 from the germline V gene are MNHNS and SASEGT. V lost 10 bases and J lost 0, with 10 bases in between. CDR3 length: 12 amino acids. CDR3 DNA sequence: TGTGCCAACTTGATATACTCCTACGAGCAGTACTTC. This translates into CANLIYSYEQYF.